This TCR beta chain was found in a study of graft-versus-host responses after intestinal transplantation. Study-wide background: Anti-thymocyte globulin induction, then tacrolimus and steroids for about 3 years, went to all recipients. Broader study findings: High graft-versus-host to host-versus-graft clonal ratios were found in allografts of patients who had graft-donor T cell macrochimerism.

J was trimmed by 0 bases and V by 6 bases; bases with no gene match: 3. The CDR3 has 14 amino acids. The germline gives CDR1 ENHRY, CDR2 SYGVKD. CFSE-low proliferating responders, CD3+CD4+ and CD3+CD8+, were sorted post-reaction. The assay was immunoSEQ multiplex PCR, and TCRdb's table has in-frame clones only and misses some. The data show over 20,000 clones, 35% to 50% seen once. The V call is TRBV10-3, the J call TRBJ2-7; the match to TRBD2 covers 9 bases. This specimen was alloreactive CD4+ T cells from a mixed lymphocyte reaction culture, taken before intestinal transplant. Stated subset: CFSE-low proliferating T cells sorted from roughly six-day pre-transplant mixed lymphocyte reaction (GvH or HvG direction). This receptor was identified in a human patient who received an intestinal transplant. CDR3 sequence (DNA): TGTGCCATCAGGGCGGGAGGGCCCTCCTACGAGCAGTACTTC. Translated: CAIRAGGPSYEQYF.